A selection of T cell receptor beta chains follows, all from one sample in a study of cytomegalovirus exposure and HLA in healthy donors. Method: immunoSEQ multiplex PCR; TCRdb's copy keeps in-frame clones and lacks some. The sample consists of over 85,000 clones, just over 75% of them appearing once. Sequencing input: PBMCs. These receptors were taken from a man aged 30 to 45 in good health and CMV-seropositive. Both conserved end residues are part of each CDR3. Clone size appears in some rows only: once, few, many, or a class for an expanded clone.

clone_size	j_call	v_call	cdr3_aa
-	TRBJ2-1	TRBV25-1	CASSERGRGLVDEQFF
few	TRBJ1-1	TRBV6-5	CASSYGGTAGDEAFF
-	TRBJ2-1	TRBV21-1	CASGKSSPRGFYNEQFF
-	TRBJ2-7	TRBV10-2	CASRPFGQRDEQYF
few	TRBJ1-3	TRBV7-6	CASSTRWSSGNTIYF
-	TRBJ1-6	TRBV10-3	CAISEPNRQGNSPLHF
-	TRBJ1-2	TRBV7-9	CASSQTGGYGYTF
-	TRBJ2-7	TRBV13	CASSPGLAGGLAYF
-	TRBJ2-3	TRBV5-1	CASSFGGEADTQYF
-	TRBJ2-2	TRBV7-3	CASSLGGGGTGELFF
-	TRBJ2-5	TRBV10-3	CATAGLAGETQYF
-	TRBJ2-7	TRBV5-5	CASSLERGAYEQYF
-	TRBJ2-1	TRBV6-1	CASSEFNAGQGEQFF
few	TRBJ2-3	TRBV6-4	CASSEAPAGGRGDTQYF
once	TRBJ1-2	TRBV4-1	CASSQEGTGAPPNYGYTF
few	TRBJ2-7	TRBV5-1	CASSWSGGSTYEQYF
-	TRBJ2-1	TRBV21-1	CASSALDKGTYNEQFF
-	TRBJ2-7	TRBV4-2	CASSQDVWAAGGHYEQYF
-	TRBJ2-7	TRBV30	CAWTRGTHEEQYF
-	TRBJ2-5	TRBV27	CASSPTDWGPETQYF
-	TRBJ1-2	TRBV7-9	CASSLADRGGYTF
-	TRBJ2-5	TRBV18	CASSSRQGRGQETQYF
-	TRBJ2-7	TRBV6-1	CASREGLAGAHYEQYF
-	TRBJ1-2	TRBV27	CASSPGGVHGYTF
few	TRBJ2-7	TRBV30	CAWSVQWYEQYF
medium-sized	TRBJ2-5	TRBV2	CASIYTGQQETQYF
-	TRBJ1-5	TRBV9	CASSLRGRNSNQPQHF
-	TRBJ2-3	TRBV19	CASSATSGGDTDTQYF
-	TRBJ2-7	TRBV15	CATSSLVWGQRSSYEQYF
few	TRBJ2-7	TRBV7-2	CASSLVARAREQYF
few	TRBJ2-7	TRBV11-2	CASSPAVLAGRHYEQYF
once	TRBJ1-5	TRBV5-6	CASTMGVYSNQPQHF
-	TRBJ2-2	TRBV5-1	CASSFGDYTGELFF
-	TRBJ1-4	TRBV19	CASSVLRGATNEKLFF
-	TRBJ1-2	TRBV5-6	CASSPGDSLVYGYTF
-	TRBJ2-7	TRBV7-2	CASRRDSLQLSYEQYF